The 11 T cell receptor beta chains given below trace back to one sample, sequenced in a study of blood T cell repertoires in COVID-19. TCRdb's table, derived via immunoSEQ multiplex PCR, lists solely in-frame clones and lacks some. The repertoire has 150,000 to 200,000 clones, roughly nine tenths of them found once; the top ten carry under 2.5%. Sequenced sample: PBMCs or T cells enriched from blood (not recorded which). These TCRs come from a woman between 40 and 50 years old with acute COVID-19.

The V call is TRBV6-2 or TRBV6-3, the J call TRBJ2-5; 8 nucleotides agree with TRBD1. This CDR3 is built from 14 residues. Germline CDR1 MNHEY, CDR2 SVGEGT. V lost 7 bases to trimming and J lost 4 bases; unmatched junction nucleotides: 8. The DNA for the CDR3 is TGTGCCAGCACCCCGGGACAGGTAGTAGAGACCCAGTACTTC. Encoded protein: CASTPGQVVETQYF.

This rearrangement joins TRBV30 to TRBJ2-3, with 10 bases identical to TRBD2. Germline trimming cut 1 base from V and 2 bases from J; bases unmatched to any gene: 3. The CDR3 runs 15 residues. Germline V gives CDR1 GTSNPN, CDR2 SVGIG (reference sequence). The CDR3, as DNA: TGTGCCTGGAGTGGACTAGCGGGCTACACAGATACGCAGTATTTT. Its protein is CAWSGLAGYTDTQYF.

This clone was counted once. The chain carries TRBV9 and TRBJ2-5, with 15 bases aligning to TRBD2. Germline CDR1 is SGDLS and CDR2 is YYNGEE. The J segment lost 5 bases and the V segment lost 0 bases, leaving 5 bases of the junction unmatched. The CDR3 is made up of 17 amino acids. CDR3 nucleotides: TGTGCCAGCAGCGTAGCTCCGGGGACTAGCGGGGGGGAGACCCAGTACTTC. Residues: CASSVAPGTSGGETQYF.

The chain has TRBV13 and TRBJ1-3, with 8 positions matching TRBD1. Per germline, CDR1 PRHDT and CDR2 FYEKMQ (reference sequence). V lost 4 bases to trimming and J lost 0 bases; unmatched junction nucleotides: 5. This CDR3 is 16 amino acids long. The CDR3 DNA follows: TGTGCCAGCAGCTACAGGGGGTCGACCTCTGGAAACACCATATATTTT. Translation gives CASSYRGSTSGNTIYF. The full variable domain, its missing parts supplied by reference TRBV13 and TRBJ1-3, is AAGVIQSPRHLIKEKRETATLKCYPIPRHDTVYWYQQGPGQDPQFLISFYEKMQSDKGSIPDRFSAQQFSDYHSELNMSSLELGDSALYFCASSYRGSTSGNTIYFGEGSWLTVV.

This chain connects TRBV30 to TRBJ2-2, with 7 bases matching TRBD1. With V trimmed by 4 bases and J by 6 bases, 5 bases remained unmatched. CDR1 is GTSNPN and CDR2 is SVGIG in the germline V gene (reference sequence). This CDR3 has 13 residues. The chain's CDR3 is CAWTGQGAGELFF. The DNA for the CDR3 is TGTGCCTGGACAGGGCAGGGGGCCGGGGAGCTGTTTTTT. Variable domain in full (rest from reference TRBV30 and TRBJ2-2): SQTIHQWPATLVQPVGSPLSLECTVEGTSNPNLYWYRQAAGRGLQLLFYSVGIGQISSEVPQNLSASRPQDRQFILSSKKLLLSDSGFYLCAWTGQGAGELFFGEGSRLTVL.

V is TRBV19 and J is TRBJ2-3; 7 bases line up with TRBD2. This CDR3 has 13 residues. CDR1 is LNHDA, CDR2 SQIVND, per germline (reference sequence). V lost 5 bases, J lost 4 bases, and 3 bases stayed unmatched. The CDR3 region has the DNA TGTGCCAGTAGTCTGGGGAGGGCAGATACGCAGTATTTT. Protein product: CASSLGRADTQYF.

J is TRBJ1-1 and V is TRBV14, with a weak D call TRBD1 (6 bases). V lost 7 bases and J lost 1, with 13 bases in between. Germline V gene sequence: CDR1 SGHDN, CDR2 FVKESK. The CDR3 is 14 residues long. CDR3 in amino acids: CASKLGASNTEAFF. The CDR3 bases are TGTGCCAGCAAGTTGGGGGCGTCGAACACTGAAGCTTTCTTT.

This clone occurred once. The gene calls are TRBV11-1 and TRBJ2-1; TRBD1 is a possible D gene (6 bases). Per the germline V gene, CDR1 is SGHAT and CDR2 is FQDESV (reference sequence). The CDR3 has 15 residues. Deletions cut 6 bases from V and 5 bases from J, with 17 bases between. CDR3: CASRATGPGNNEQFF. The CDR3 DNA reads TGTGCCAGCAGGGCTACAGGGCCGGGTAACAATGAGCAGTTCTTC.

In DNA, the CDR3 is TGTGCCACCAGCAGGGGAAAGACGGGATCACCCCTCCACTTT. The encoded protein is CATSRGKTGSPLHF. The chain recombines TRBV15 with TRBJ1-6; D not certain. V was trimmed by 3 bases and J by 10 bases, leaving 13 bases between them. CDR3 length: 14 residues. The germline CDR1 and CDR2 sequences are LNHNV and YYDKDF (reference sequence). The complete variable domain, with remaining parts taken from reference TRBV15 and TRBJ1-6, reads DAMVIQNPRYQVTQFGKPVTLSCSQTLNHNVMYWYQQKSSQAPKLLFHYYDKDFNNEADTPDNFQSRRPNTSFCFLDIRSPGLGDTAMYLCATSRGKTGSPLHFGNGTRLTVT.

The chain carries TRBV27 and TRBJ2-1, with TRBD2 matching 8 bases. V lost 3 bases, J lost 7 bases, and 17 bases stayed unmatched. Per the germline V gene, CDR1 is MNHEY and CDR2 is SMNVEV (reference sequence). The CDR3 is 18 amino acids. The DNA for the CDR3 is TGTGCCAGCAGTTTTCGGCCGTCAGCGGGAGTTAGGCTGAATGAGCAGTTCTTC. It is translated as CASSFRPSAGVRLNEQFF.

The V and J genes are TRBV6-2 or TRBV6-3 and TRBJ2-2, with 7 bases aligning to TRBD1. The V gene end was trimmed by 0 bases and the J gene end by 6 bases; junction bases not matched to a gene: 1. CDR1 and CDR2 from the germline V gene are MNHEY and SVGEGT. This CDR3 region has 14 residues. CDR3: CASSYSRGPGELFF. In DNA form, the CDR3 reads TGTGCCAGCAGTTACTCGAGGGGGCCCGGGGAGCTGTTTTTT.